The clone carrying this TCR beta chain has at least ten counts. Its antigen is unknown. A TCRbeta library incorporating unique molecular identifiers was prepared. Using its own MiXCR run on the PCR reads, TCRdb lists one record per CDR3 protein. The sample lists 45,000 to 55,000 distinct CDR3 sequences; about 9% were seen once. The sample comes from a study of T-cell reconstitution after alpha-beta-depleted transplantation in children. The CDR3 contains 15 residues. V was pared by 3 bases and J by 1 base, with 5 bases of the junction left unmatched. In germline, CDR1 is SGHTS, CDR2 YDEGEE. Study results and caveats: At day 60, the high TCRbeta diversity found in some patients originated from recipient T cells and thymic progenitors that had survived.

The J gene is TRBJ2-7, the V gene TRBV5-8; 9 positions agree with TRBD1. The sequence came from a male patient between 2 and 10 years old who had a stem cell transplant for chronic granulomatous disease, so the T cells may come from the graft donor. The specimen was PBMCs, mostly from graft donor cells, collected 60 days after TCRalphabeta/CD19-depleted stem cell transplant. CDR3 amino acids: CASSSQGAGSYEQYF. CDR3 coding DNA: TGTGCCAGCAGCTCACAGGGGGCGGGATCCTACGAGCAGTACTTC.